The present entry profiles one T cell receptor (beta chain) with its context. The entry originates in a study of blood T cell repertoires in COVID-19. Study overall: Italy, Spain and the United States were the sources of the convalescent and acute COVID-19 samples.

CDR3 size: 12 residues. CDR1 KGHDR and CDR2 SFDVKD come from the germline V gene. Trimming shortened V by 10 bases and J by 5 bases, and 12 bases separated the two germline ends. Authors' analysis steps: It was from reference gene primer amplification that nucleated cell counts were estimated. Produced via immunoSEQ multiplex PCR; TCRdb's table is partial and in-frame only. That table supplies the V and J calls and clone size; D and trimming were determined from the DNA. Found here are about 44,000 clones, 75% to 90% of them singletons; the top ten hold around 25%. The sample comprised peripheral blood. The TCR was taken from an elderly woman in a cohort sampled during active or convalescent COVID-19. This rearrangement joins TRBV24-1 to TRBJ2-3; tentative D call: TRBD2 (6 bases). The CDR3 DNA is TGTGCCACTGCGCAGGGAGGAGATACGCAGTATTTT. It codes for CATAQGGDTQYF.